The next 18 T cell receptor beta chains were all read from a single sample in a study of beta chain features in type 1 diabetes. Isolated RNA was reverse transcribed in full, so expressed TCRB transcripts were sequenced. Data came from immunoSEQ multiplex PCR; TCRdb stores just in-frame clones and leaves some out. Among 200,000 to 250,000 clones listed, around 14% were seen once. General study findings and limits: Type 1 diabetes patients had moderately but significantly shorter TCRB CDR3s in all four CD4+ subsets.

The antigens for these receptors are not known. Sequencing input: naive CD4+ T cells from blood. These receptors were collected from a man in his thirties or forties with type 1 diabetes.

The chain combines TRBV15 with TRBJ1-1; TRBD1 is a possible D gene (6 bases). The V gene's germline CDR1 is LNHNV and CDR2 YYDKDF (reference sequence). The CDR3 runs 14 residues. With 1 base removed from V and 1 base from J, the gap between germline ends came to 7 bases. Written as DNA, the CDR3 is TGTGCCACCAGCAGAGGCAGGGGGAACACTGAAGCTTTCTTT. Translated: CATSRGRGNTEAFF.

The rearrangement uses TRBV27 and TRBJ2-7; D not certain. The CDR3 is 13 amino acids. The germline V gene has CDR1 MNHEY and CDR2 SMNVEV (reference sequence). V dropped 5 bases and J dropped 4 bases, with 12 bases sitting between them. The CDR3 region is CASSLTIRYEQYF. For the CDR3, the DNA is TGTGCCAGCAGTCTAACTATTCGGTACGAGCAGTACTTC.

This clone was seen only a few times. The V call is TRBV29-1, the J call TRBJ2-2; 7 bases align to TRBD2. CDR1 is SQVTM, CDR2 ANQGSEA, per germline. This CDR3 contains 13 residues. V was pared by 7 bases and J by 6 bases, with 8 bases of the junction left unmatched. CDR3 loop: CSGREEAAGELFF. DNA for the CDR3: TGCAGCGGCCGGGAGGAGGCGGCCGGGGAGCTGTTTTTT.

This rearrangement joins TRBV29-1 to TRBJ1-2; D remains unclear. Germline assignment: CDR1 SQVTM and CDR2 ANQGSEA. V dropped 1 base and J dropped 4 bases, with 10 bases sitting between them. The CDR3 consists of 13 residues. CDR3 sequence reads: CSVEAKGAYGYTF. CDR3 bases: TGCAGCGTTGAAGCAAAGGGAGCCTATGGCTACACCTTC.

For the CDR3, the DNA is TGTGCCTCAGGGGGGTACACAGATACGCAGTATTTT. This codes for CASGGYTDTQYF. The chain combines TRBV14 with TRBJ2-3; D is perhaps TRBD1 (7 bases). There are 12 residues in the CDR3. The germline V gene has CDR1 SGHDN and CDR2 FVKESK. Trimming shortened V by 11 bases and J by 2 bases, and 11 bases separated the two germline ends.

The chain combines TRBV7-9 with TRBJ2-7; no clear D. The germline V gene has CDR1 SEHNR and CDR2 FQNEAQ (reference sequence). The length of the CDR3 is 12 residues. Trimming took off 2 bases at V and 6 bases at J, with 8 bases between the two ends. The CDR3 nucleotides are TGTGCCAGCAGCTTACCACTTAGCGAGCAGTACTTC. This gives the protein CASSLPLSEQYF.

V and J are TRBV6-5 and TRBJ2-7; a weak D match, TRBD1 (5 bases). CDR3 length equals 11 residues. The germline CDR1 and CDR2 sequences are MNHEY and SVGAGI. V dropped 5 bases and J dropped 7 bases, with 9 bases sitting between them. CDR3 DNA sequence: TGTGCCAGCAGTGCCAGGGAAGAGCAGTACTTC. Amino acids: CASSAREEQYF.

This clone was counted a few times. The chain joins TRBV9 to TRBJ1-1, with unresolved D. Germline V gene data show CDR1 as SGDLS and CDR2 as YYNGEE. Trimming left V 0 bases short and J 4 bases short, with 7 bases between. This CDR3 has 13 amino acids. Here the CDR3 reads CASSVVEGTEAFF. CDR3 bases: TGTGCCAGCAGCGTAGTAGAGGGCACTGAAGCTTTCTTT. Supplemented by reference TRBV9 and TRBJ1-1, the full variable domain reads DSGVTQTPKHLITATGQRVTLRCSPRSGDLSVYWYQQSLDQGLQFLIQYYNGEERAKGNILERFSAQQFPDLHSELNLSSLELGDSALYFCASSVVEGTEAFFGQGTRLTVV.

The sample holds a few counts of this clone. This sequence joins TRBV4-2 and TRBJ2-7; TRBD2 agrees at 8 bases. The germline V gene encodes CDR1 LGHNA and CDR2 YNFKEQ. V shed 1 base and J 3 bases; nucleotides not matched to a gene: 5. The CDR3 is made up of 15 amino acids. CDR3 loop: CASSQGTSGVYEQYF. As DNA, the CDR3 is TGTGCCAGCAGCCAAGGAACTAGCGGCGTCTACGAGCAGTACTTC.

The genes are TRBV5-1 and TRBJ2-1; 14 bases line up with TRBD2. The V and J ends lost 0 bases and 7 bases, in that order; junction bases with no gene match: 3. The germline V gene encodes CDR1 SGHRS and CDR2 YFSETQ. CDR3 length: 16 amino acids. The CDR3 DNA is TGCGCCAGCAGCTTGGAAGGGACTAGCGGGAGAAATGAGCAGTTCTTC. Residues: CASSLEGTSGRNEQFF.

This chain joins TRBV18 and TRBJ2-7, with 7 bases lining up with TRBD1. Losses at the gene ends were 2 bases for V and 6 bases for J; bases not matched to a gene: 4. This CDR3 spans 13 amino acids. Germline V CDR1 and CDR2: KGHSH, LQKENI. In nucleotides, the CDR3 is TGTGCCAGCTCACCAGACAGGGCGGGCGAGCAGTACTTC. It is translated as CASSPDRAGEQYF.

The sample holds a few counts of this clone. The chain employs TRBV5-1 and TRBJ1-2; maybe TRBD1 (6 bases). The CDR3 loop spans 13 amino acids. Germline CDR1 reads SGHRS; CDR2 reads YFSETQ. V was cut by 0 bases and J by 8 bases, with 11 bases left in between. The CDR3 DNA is TGCGCCAGCAGCTTGGGTCAGGGGAGAGGCTACACCTTC. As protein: CASSLGQGRGYTF.

CDR3 loop: CASSLGGTETNYGYTF. CDR3 DNA sequence: TGTGCCAGCAGCTTAGGTGGGACAGAAACTAACTATGGCTACACCTTC. V is TRBV6-6 and J is TRBJ1-2; 7 bases are a match to TRBD1. The V gene end was trimmed by 6 bases and the J gene end by 0 bases; junction bases not matched to a gene: 10. The CDR3 has 16 amino acids. Germline CDR1 reads MNHNY; CDR2 reads SVGAGI (reference sequence).

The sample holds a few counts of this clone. DNA of the CDR3: TGTGCCAGCAGCTTTGGACAGGGACGGGCAGATACGCAGTATTTT. Translating gives CASSFGQGRADTQYF. The V and J genes are TRBV11-3 and TRBJ2-3; 8 bases are a match to TRBD1. There are 15 residues in the CDR3. V was pared by 3 bases and J by 4 bases, with 6 bases of the junction left unmatched. From germline, CDR1 is SGHNT and CDR2 YENEEA.

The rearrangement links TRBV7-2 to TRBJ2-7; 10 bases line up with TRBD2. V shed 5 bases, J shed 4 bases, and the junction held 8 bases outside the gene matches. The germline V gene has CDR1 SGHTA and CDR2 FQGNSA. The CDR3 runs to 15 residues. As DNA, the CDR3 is TGTGCCAGCAGCCCAACTTCTAGCGGGGGTTACGAGCAGTACTTC. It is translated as CASSPTSSGGYEQYF.

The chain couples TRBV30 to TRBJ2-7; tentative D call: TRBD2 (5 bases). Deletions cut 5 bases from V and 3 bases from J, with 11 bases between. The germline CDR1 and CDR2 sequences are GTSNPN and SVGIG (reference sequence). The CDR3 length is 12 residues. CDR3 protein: CAWGGGYYEQYF. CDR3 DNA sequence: TGTGCCTGGGGAGGCGGTTACTACGAGCAGTACTTC.

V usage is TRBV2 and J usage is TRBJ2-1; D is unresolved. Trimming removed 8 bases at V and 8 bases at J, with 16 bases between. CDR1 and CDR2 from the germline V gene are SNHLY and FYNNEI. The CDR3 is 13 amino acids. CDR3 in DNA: TGTGCCAGCTCGGTTTGGAGAAGCGATGAGCAGTTCTTC. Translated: CASSVWRSDEQFF.

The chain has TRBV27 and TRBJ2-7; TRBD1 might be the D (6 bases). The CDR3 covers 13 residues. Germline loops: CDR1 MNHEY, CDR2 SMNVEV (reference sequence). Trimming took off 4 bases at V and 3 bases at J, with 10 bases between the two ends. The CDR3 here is CASSYLGGYEQYF. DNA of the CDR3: TGTGCCAGCAGTTATTTAGGGGGCTACGAGCAGTACTTC.